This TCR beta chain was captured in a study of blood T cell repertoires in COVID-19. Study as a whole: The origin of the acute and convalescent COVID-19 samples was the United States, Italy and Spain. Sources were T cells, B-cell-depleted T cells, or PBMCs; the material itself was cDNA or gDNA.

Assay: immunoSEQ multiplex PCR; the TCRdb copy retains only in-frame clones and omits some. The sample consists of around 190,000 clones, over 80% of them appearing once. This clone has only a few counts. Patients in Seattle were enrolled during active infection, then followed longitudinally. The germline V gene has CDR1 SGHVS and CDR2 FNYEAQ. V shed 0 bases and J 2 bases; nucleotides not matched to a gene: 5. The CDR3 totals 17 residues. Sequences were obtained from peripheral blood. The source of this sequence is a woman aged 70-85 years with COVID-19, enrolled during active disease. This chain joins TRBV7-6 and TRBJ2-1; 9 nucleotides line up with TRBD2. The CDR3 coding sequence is TGTGCCAGCAGCTTAGCGTATAGCGGGAGCCCCTACAATGAGCAGTTCTTC. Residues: CASSLAYSGSPYNEQFF.